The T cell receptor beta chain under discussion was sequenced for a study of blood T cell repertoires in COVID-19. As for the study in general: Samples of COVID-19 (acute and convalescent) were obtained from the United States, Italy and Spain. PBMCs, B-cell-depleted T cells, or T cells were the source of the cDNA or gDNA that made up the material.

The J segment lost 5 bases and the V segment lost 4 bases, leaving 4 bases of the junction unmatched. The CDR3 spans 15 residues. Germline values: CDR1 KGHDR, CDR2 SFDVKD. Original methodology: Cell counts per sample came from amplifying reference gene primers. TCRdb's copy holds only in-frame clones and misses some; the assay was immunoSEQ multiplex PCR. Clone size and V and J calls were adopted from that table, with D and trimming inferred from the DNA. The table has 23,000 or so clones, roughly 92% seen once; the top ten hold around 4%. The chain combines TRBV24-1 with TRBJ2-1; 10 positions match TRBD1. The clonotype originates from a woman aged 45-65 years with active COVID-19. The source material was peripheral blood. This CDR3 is CATSDPGQGNNEQFF. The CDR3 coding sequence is TGTGCCACCAGTGACCCGGGACAGGGGAACAATGAGCAGTTCTTC.